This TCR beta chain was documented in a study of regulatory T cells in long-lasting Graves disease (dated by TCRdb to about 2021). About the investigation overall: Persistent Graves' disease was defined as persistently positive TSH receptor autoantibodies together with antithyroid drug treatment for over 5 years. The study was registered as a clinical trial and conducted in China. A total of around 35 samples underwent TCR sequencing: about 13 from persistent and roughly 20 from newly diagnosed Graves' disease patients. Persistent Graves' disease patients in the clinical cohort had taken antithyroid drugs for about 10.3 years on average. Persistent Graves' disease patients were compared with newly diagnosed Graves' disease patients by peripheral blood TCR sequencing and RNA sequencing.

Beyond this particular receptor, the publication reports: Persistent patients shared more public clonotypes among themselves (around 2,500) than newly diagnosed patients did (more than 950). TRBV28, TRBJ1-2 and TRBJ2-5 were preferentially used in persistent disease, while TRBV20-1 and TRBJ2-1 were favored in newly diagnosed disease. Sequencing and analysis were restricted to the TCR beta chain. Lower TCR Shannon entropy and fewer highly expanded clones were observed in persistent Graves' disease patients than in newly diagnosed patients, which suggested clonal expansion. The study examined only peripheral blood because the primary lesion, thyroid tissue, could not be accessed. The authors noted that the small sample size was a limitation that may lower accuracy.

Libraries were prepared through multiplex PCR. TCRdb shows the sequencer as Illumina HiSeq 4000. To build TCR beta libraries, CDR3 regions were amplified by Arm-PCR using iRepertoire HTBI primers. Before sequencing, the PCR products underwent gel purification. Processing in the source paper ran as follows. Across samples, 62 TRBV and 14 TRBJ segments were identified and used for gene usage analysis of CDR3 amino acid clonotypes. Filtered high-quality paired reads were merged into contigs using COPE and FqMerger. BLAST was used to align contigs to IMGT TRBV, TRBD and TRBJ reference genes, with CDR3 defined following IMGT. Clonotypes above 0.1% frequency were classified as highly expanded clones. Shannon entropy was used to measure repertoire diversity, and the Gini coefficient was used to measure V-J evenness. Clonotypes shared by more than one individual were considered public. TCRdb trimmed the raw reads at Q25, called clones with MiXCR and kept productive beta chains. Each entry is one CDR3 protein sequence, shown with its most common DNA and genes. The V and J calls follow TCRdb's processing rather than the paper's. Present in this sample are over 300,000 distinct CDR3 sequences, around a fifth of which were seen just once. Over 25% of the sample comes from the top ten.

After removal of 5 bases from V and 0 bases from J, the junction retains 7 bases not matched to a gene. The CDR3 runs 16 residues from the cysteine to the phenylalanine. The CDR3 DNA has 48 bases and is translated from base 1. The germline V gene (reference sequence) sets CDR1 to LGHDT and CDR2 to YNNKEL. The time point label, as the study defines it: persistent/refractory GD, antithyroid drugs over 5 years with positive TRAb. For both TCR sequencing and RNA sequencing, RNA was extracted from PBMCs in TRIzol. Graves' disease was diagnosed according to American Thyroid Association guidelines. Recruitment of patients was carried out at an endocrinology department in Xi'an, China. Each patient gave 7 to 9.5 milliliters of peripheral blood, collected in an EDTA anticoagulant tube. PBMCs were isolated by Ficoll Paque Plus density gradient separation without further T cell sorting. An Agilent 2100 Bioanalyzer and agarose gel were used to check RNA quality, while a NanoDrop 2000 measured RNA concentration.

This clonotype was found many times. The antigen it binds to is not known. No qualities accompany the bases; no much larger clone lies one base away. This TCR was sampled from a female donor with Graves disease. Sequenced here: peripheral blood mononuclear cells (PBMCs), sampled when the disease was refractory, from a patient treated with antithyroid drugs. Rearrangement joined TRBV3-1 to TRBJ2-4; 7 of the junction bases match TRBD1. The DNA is TGTGCCAGCAGCGAAGGGACAGCAAGAGCCAAAAACATTCAGTACTTC. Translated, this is CASSEGTARAKNIQYF.